This passage covers 28 T cell receptor beta chains from one sample sequenced in a study of T cell responses to AZD1222 COVID-19 vaccine. Only in-frame clones appear in the TCRdb table, and some are missing; sequencing was by immunoSEQ multiplex PCR. Among some 150,000 clones listed, around 90% were seen once. The sequencing here drew on peripheral blood, taken on day 0 of AZD1222 vaccination. Every receptor here comes from an adult in good health.

The V gene is TRBV19, the J gene TRBJ2-3, with 9 bases that match TRBD2. The CDR3 is made up of 15 amino acids. The V gene's germline CDR1 is LNHDA and CDR2 SQIVND (reference sequence). Trimming removed 5 bases from V and 2 bases from J; junction bases left unmatched: 5. CDR3 nucleotides: TGTGCCAGTAGTGTCTTAGCGGGGGTCACAGATACGCAGTATTTT. It translates to CASSVLAGVTDTQYF.

The V gene is TRBV5-6, the J gene TRBJ1-6; weak D call: TRBD1 (6 bases). Germline loops: CDR1 SGHDT, CDR2 YYEEEE. V shed 7 bases and J shed 7 bases, with 12 bases lying between them. The CDR3 consists of 13 residues. The CDR3 protein is CASRPGENSPLHF. The CDR3 nucleotides read TGTGCCAGCCGGCCAGGGGAGAATTCACCCCTCCACTTT.

The chain employs TRBV5-6 and TRBJ1-5; D ambiguous. CDR3 length: 14 amino acids. Trimming cost V 1 base and J 3 bases, with 8 bases left between them. Germline-derived CDR1 and CDR2 are SGHDT and YYEEEE. CDR3 sequence: CASSLRTANQPQHF. The CDR3 nucleotides read TGTGCCAGCAGCTTGAGAACAGCCAATCAGCCCCAGCATTTT.

The chain recombines TRBV2 with TRBJ1-1; D is ambiguous. The V gene's germline CDR1 is SNHLY and CDR2 FYNNEI. V was trimmed by 6 bases and J by 5 bases, leaving 7 bases between them. This CDR3 contains 11 residues. CDR3 sequence: CASRERTEAFF. CDR3 DNA: TGTGCCAGCAGGGAACGGACTGAAGCTTTCTTT.

This rearrangement joins TRBV5-1 to TRBJ2-5; a possible D gene is TRBD2 (7 bases). V shed 4 bases and J shed 4 bases, with 14 bases lying between them. This CDR3 is built from 14 residues. The germline V gene has CDR1 SGHRS and CDR2 YFSETQ. CDR3 nucleotides: TGCGCCAGCAGCCCTACGGGGGGCGGAGAGACCCAGTACTTC. This sequence encodes CASSPTGGGETQYF.

The chain combines TRBV19 with TRBJ1-5; D is unclear. The CDR3 runs 16 residues. From germline, CDR1 is LNHDA and CDR2 SQIVND (reference sequence). Between the trimmed V and J ends, which lost 0 bases and 0 bases, there was a span of 9 bases. In DNA form, the CDR3 reads TGTGCCAGTAGTATAGATGGGCAGCATAGCAATCAGCCCCAGCATTTT. Encoded protein: CASSIDGQHSNQPQHF.

This chain's CDR3 is CASSDARTGEKLFF. The DNA for the CDR3 is TGTGCCAGCAGTGACGCTAGGACTGGTGAAAAACTGTTTTTT. The chain links TRBV25-1 to TRBJ1-4; no reliable D call. The V gene's germline CDR1 is MGHDK and CDR2 SYGVNS. V was shortened by 3 bases and J by 7 bases, with 12 bases between the two germline ends. The CDR3 is 14 residues long.

The chain employs TRBV5-1 and TRBJ2-3, with TRBD2 identical over 8 bases. V shed 4 bases and J 2 bases; nucleotides not matched to a gene: 6. This CDR3 contains 15 residues. The V gene's germline CDR1 is SGHRS and CDR2 YFSETQ. The chain's CDR3 is CASSPSGGPTDTQYF. CDR3 coding DNA: TGCGCCAGCAGCCCGAGCGGGGGCCCCACAGATACGCAGTATTTT.

This clone has only one observation. V gene TRBV2 combines with J gene TRBJ1-5; 11 bases are shared with TRBD1. The CDR3 spans 15 residues. With 6 bases clipped from V and 4 bases from J, the junction kept 5 bases outside the gene matches. CDR1 SNHLY and CDR2 FYNNEI come from the germline V gene. In nucleotides, the CDR3 is TGTGCCAGCAGCCCTGGGACAGGGGGAAATCAGCCCCAGCATTTT. Protein sequence: CASSPGTGGNQPQHF.

This clone turned up a few times. The CDR3: CASSQQLEQYF. DNA of the CDR3: TGTGCCAGCAGCCAACAACTCGAGCAGTACTTC. The rearrangement links TRBV3-1 (or the pseudogene TRBV3-2) to TRBJ2-7; D unresolved. Germline CDR1 is LGHDT and CDR2 is YNNKEL (reference sequence). The CDR3 totals 11 residues. The V end was cut by 2 bases, the J end by 6 bases, with 5 bases between.

V usage is TRBV28 and J usage is TRBJ2-7; D possibly corresponds to TRBD1 (5 bases). The CDR3 spans 14 residues. Germline lookup yields CDR1 MDHEN and CDR2 SYDVKM. The V end lost 5 bases, the J end lost 5 bases, and 16 bases lay between the germline ends. The CDR3 DNA reads TGTGCCAGCAGTGCGACAGCGCGTTACCACGAGCAGTACTTC. Amino acid sequence: CASSATARYHEQYF.

V is TRBV14 and J is TRBJ2-1; 9 bases align to TRBD2. Germline CDR1 SGHDN, CDR2 FVKESK. V was clipped by 2 bases and J by 4 bases; unmatched bases: 3. This CDR3 is 15 amino acids long. CDR3 in DNA: TGTGCCAGCAGCCAACCTAGCGGGAATTACAATGAGCAGTTCTTC. This codes for CASSQPSGNYNEQFF.

This clone was counted between two and nine times. The V call is TRBV9, the J call TRBJ2-7; no reliable D call. Per the germline V gene, CDR1 is SGDLS and CDR2 is YYNGEE. Trimming pared 3 bases from V and 6 bases from J, leaving 13 bases between. The CDR3 consists of 13 residues. The CDR3 DNA reads TGTGCCAGCAGCGGTTCTACCCCAGGCGAGCAGTACTTC. Protein sequence: CASSGSTPGEQYF.

On this clone itself: This CDR3 is also generated by other DNA sequences in the sample. V and J are TRBV3-1 (or the pseudogene TRBV3-2) and TRBJ1-1; D is uncertain. Germline CDR1 reads LGHDT; CDR2 reads YNNKEL (reference sequence). V lost 4 bases, J lost 2 bases, and 2 bases lay in between. The CDR3 spans 11 residues. The CDR3 spells CASSRNTEAFF. The CDR3 DNA reads TGTGCCAGCAGCCGTAACACTGAAGCTTTCTTT.

The chain joins TRBV21-1 to TRBJ1-2. TRBV21-1 is given as a pseudogene. The CDR3 sequence is 13 residues long. The CDR3 reads CASSLRWCHSPCF. As DNA, the CDR3 is TGTGCCAGCAGTTTGAGGTGGTGCCATTCTCCATGTTTC.

This clone was counted once. V usage is TRBV7-3 and J usage is TRBJ2-2, with 9 bases that match TRBD1. The germline gives CDR1 SGHTA, CDR2 FQGTGA. After removal of 8 bases from V and 4 bases from J, the junction contained 5 bases not matched to a gene. The CDR3 is 14 residues long. CDR3 DNA: TGTGCCAGCTCACAGGGGGCGGTCACCGGGGAGCTGTTTTTT. Translating gives CASSQGAVTGELFF.

The CDR3 loop is CASRPRGAANYGYTF. The DNA of the CDR3 is TGTGCCAGCAGACCCCGGGGGGCAGCTAACTATGGCTACACCTTC. V usage is TRBV6-5 and J usage is TRBJ1-2, with D possibly TRBD1 on 6 matching bases. The germline CDR1 and CDR2 sequences are MNHEY and SVGAGI. V was clipped by 6 bases and J by 0 bases, with 14 bases between them. This CDR3 has 15 amino acids.

The chain employs TRBV4-1 and TRBJ2-2, with no clear D. Trimming stripped 1 base from V and 7 bases from J, with 4 bases between. The CDR3 sequence is 12 residues long. CDR1 MGHRA and CDR2 YSYEKL come from the germline V gene. Here the CDR3 reads CASSQGVGELFF. The CDR3 coding sequence is TGCGCCAGCAGCCAAGGAGTCGGGGAGCTGTTTTTT.

This chain links TRBV2 with TRBJ1-5, with TRBD1 matching 10 bases. Per germline, CDR1 SNHLY and CDR2 FYNNEI. With V trimmed by 4 bases and J by 6 bases, 3 bases remained unmatched. There are 14 residues in the CDR3. CDR3 nucleotide sequence: TGTGCCAGCAGTGGACAGGGGGCAACTCAGCCCCAGCATTTT. Amino acids: CASSGQGATQPQHF. The variable domain in full, completed from reference TRBV2 and TRBJ1-5, reads EPEVTQTPSHQVTQMGQEVILRCVPISNHLYFYWYRQILGQKVEFLVSFYNNEISEKSEIFDDQFSVERPDGSNFTLKIRSTKLEDSAMYFCASSGQGATQPQHFGDGTRLSIL.

A single count supports this clone. The chain joins TRBV2 to TRBJ1-1, with D possibly TRBD1 on 5 matching bases. The germline gives CDR1 SNHLY, CDR2 FYNNEI. The V end was cut by 4 bases, the J end by 0 bases, with 9 bases between. The CDR3 runs 14 residues. Here the CDR3 reads CASSVQGLNTEAFF. The CDR3 DNA sequence: TGTGCCAGCAGTGTCCAGGGACTGAACACTGAAGCTTTCTTT.

The rearrangement joins TRBV18 to TRBJ1-3, with D possibly being TRBD1 (5 bases). V was shortened by 6 bases and J by 0 bases, with 18 bases between the two germline ends. CDR3 size: 17 residues. The germline V gene encodes CDR1 KGHSH and CDR2 LQKENI. The CDR3 DNA is TGTGCCAGCTCTATTTACAGGCAGACGAGCTCTGGAAACACCATATATTTT. As protein: CASSIYRQTSSGNTIYF.

The rearrangement joins TRBV13 to TRBJ1-2; possibly TRBD1 for D (5 bases). Trimming shortened V by 5 bases and J by 7 bases, and 14 bases separated the two germline ends. Germline V gene data show CDR1 as PRHDT and CDR2 as FYEKMQ (reference sequence). This CDR3 has 13 amino acids. CDR3 loop: CASSPPGLGGYTF. In DNA, the CDR3 is TGTGCCAGCAGCCCCCCGGGACTGGGTGGCTACACCTTC.

The chain recombines TRBV5-4 with TRBJ1-2, with 9 positions matching TRBD1. Losses at the gene ends were 0 bases for V and 4 bases for J; bases not matched to a gene: 7. Germline CDR1 reads SGHNT; CDR2 reads YYREEE (reference sequence). There are 16 residues in the CDR3. CDR3 sequence: CASSLVGQGPGYGYTF. The CDR3 bases are TGTGCCAGCAGCTTGGTTGGACAGGGGCCGGGCTATGGCTACACCTTC.

The table lists this clone with a few counts. This chain uses TRBV7-8 with TRBJ2-3; no firm D call. This CDR3 region has 11 residues. Germline-derived CDR1 and CDR2 are SGHVS and FQNEAQ. V was pared by 5 bases and J by 6 bases, with 6 bases between. CDR3: CASSNPDTQYF. CDR3 sequence (DNA): TGTGCCAGCAGCAACCCGGATACGCAGTATTTT.

The chain couples TRBV30 to TRBJ1-2, with a weak D call TRBD1 (5 bases). V lost 2 bases to trimming and J lost 5 bases, with 18 bases between them. This CDR3 is built from 15 residues. Germline CDR1 and CDR2: GTSNPN and SVGIG (reference sequence). CDR3 sequence: CAWSHGDSRGYGYTF. CDR3 DNA: TGTGCCTGGAGTCACGGGGACTCCAGAGGGTATGGCTACACCTTC. The full variable domain, completed using reference TRBV30 and TRBJ1-2, is SQTIHQWPATLVQPVGSPLSLECTVEGTSNPNLYWYRQAAGRGLQLLFYSVGIGQISSEVPQNLSASRPQDRQFILSSKKLLLSDSGFYLCAWSHGDSRGYGYTFGSGTRLTVV.

This clone has more than one count but fewer than ten. The rearrangement joins TRBV9 to TRBJ2-1, with TRBD2 matching 12 bases. The length of the CDR3 is 15 residues. CDR1 and CDR2 from the germline V gene are SGDLS and YYNGEE. The J segment lost 9 bases and the V segment lost 3 bases, leaving 7 bases of the junction unmatched. CDR3 in amino acids: CASSAPSGRAVEQFF. CDR3 nucleotide sequence: TGTGCCAGCAGCGCGCCTAGCGGGAGGGCCGTTGAGCAGTTCTTC.

The chain is built from TRBV24-1 and TRBJ2-2; TRBD1 might be the D (6 bases). The CDR3 has 18 amino acids. Trimming took 4 bases from V and 7 from J, leaving 24 bases between them. Germline values: CDR1 KGHDR, CDR2 SFDVKD. CDR3 coding DNA: TGTGCCACCAGTGACCGAGACCATCCGATAACAGGGCGCGGGGAGCTGTTTTTT. As protein: CATSDRDHPITGRGELFF.

J is TRBJ1-1 and V is TRBV3-1 (or the pseudogene TRBV3-2); no definite D call. V was shortened by 0 bases and J by 1 base, with 18 bases between the two germline ends. From germline, CDR1 is LGHDT and CDR2 YNNKEL (reference sequence). This CDR3 has 18 residues. The CDR3 DNA reads TGTGCCAGCAGCCAAGACTTGGGTAGTTACAGCCAGAACACTGAAGCTTTCTTT. Translating gives CASSQDLGSYSQNTEAFF.